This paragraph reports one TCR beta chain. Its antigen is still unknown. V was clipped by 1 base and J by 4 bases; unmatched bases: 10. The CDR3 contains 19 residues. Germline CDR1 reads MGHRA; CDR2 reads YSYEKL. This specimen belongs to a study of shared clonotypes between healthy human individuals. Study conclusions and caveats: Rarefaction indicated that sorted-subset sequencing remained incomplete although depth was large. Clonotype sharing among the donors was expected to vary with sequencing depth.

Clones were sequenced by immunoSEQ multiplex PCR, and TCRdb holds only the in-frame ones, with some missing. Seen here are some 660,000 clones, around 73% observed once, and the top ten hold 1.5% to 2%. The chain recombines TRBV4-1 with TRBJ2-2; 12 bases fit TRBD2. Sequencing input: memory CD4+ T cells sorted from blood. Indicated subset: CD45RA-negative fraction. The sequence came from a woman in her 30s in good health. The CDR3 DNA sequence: TGCGCCAGCAGCCAAGTCGGGCTAGCGGGAGGGCCGAGCACCGGGGAGCTGTTTTTT. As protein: CASSQVGLAGGPSTGELFF.